Described below is a single TCR beta chain sequence and its context. The antigen remains undetermined. The data are from a study of cytomegalovirus exposure and HLA in healthy donors. The donors were in the approximately 120-subject validation cohort; that cohort was separate from the roughly 620-subject first cohort. Germline CDR1 and CDR2: MNHEY and SMNVEV (reference sequence). This CDR3 spans 13 amino acids. V was pared by 8 bases and J by 1 base, with 4 bases of the junction left unmatched. Regarding the study as a whole: The authors enumerated 150 to 200 TCR beta chains as linked to cytomegalovirus. The TCR clusters that emerged in the first cohort tended, a later analysis found, to co-occur in the approximately 120 validation repertoires. In vitro experiments confirmed that three CMV-associated chains were specific for CMV antigens.

Generated by immunoSEQ multiplex PCR, the TCRdb table keeps only in-frame clones and is missing some. The data contain about 280,000 clones, 88% of them singletons. The TCR was taken from a woman aged 18-35 years in good health and CMV-seronegative. This sequence joins TRBV27 and TRBJ2-5, with 7 bases lining up with TRBD1. Sequencing was carried out using PBMCs. The CDR3, as DNA: TGTGCCAGCCGACAGGGAACCCAAGAGACCCAGTACTTC. Residues: CASRQGTQETQYF.